These 10 T cell receptor beta chains share one sample of origin, sequenced in a study of blood T cell repertoires in COVID-19. Using immunoSEQ multiplex PCR, the repertoire was profiled, and TCRdb retains in-frame clones only, with some absent. The sample yields 200,000 to 250,000 clones, 70% to 90% seen once. The sample comprised peripheral blood. These receptors were obtained from a woman aged 18-29 years who had recovered from COVID-19.

The V and J genes are TRBV6-6 and TRBJ1-2, with D hard to call. V was shortened by 8 bases and J by 2 bases, with 18 bases between the two germline ends. From germline, CDR1 is MNHNY and CDR2 SVGAGI (reference sequence). The CDR3 runs to 15 residues. The CDR3 region is CASVFIGGLNYGYTF. CDR3 nucleotide sequence: TGTGCCAGCGTCTTCATAGGAGGGTTGAACTATGGCTACACCTTC.

This clone has at least ten counts. The genes are TRBV7-7 and TRBJ2-5; 13 bases fit TRBD2. After removal of 1 base from V and 5 bases from J, the junction contained 10 bases not matched to a gene. From germline, CDR1 is SSHAT and CDR2 FNYEAQ (reference sequence). This CDR3 region has 18 residues. The CDR3 is CASSLVGLAGSGLETQYF. CDR3 coding DNA: TGTGCCAGCAGCTTAGTGGGACTAGCGGGATCCGGTCTGGAGACCCAGTACTTC.

The V gene is TRBV25-1, the J gene TRBJ2-3, with TRBD2 matching over 9 bases. V dropped 6 bases and J dropped 0; count of bases not matched to a gene: 7. Germline V CDR1 and CDR2: MGHDK, SYGVNS. CDR3 length: 16 amino acids. The CDR3 region is CASSAAGGLSTDTQYF. Here the CDR3 DNA reads TGTGCCAGCAGCGCAGCGGGGGGCCTTAGCACAGATACGCAGTATTTT.

For the CDR3, the DNA is TGTGCCAGCAGTCCCGGGACTAGCCTGGGTCGGCAGTTCTTC. This sequence encodes CASSPGTSLGRQFF. The genes are TRBV6-2 or TRBV6-3 and TRBJ2-1; 9 nucleotides line up with TRBD2. Losses at the gene ends were 5 bases for V and 12 bases for J; bases not matched to a gene: 11. This CDR3 is built from 14 residues. CDR1 is MNHEY, CDR2 SVGEGT, per germline.

The CDR3 DNA reads as TGTGCCAGCCAGGACAGGTTTAGCAATCAGCCCCAGCATTTT. Amino acid sequence: CASQDRFSNQPQHF. This chain joins TRBV19 and TRBJ1-5, with 7 bases aligning to TRBD1. The CDR3 has 14 residues. Germline values: CDR1 LNHDA, CDR2 SQIVND (reference sequence). Losses at the gene ends were 9 bases for V and 0 bases for J; bases not matched to a gene: 5.

The chain is built from TRBV15 and TRBJ1-2; TRBD1 is a possible D gene (5 bases). V dropped 0 bases and J dropped 7 bases, with 15 bases sitting between them. The CDR3 is made up of 15 amino acids. Germline-derived CDR1 and CDR2 are LNHNV and YYDKDF (reference sequence). Written as DNA, the CDR3 is TGTGCCACCAGCAGAGATCGCGGGACCACTGGTGGCTACACCTTC. Translation: CATSRDRGTTGGYTF.

The V gene is TRBV9, the J gene TRBJ2-3; D may be TRBD2 (6 bases). The V end lost 5 bases, the J end lost 0 bases, and 10 bases lay between the germline ends. Germline assignment: CDR1 SGDLS and CDR2 YYNGEE. This CDR3 contains 14 residues. CDR3 coding DNA: TGTGCCAGCAGAGGAGGGTCTAGCACAGATACGCAGTATTTT. As protein: CASRGGSSTDTQYF.

The chain recombines TRBV7-8 with TRBJ2-1; no clear D gene. The CDR3 spans 12 residues. CDR1 is SGHVS and CDR2 is FQNEAQ in the germline V gene. Deletions cut 5 bases from V and 9 bases from J, with 11 bases between. The DNA for the CDR3 is TGTGCCAGCAGCCGTTCTAGTGCTGAGCAGTTCTTC. Protein: CASSRSSAEQFF.

The chain joins TRBV14 to TRBJ1-1; D unresolved. Germline CDR1 reads SGHDN; CDR2 reads FVKESK. Trimming stripped 3 bases from V and 3 bases from J, with 11 bases between. This CDR3 region has 14 residues. The CDR3 DNA reads TGTGCCAGCAGCCAGGAGGAAGTCTACACTGAAGCTTTCTTT. Its protein is CASSQEEVYTEAFF.

This chain links TRBV5-1 with TRBJ2-2, with TRBD1 identical over 9 bases. After removal of 4 bases from V and 4 bases from J, the junction contained 17 bases not matched to a gene. CDR1 and CDR2 from the germline V gene are SGHRS and YFSETQ. The CDR3 contains 19 residues. The CDR3 sequence is CASSQPGQGIRFITGELFF. As DNA, the CDR3 is TGCGCCAGCAGCCAACCGGGACAGGGAATTCGTTTTATCACCGGGGAGCTGTTTTTT.